This T cell receptor beta chain came from a study of blood T cell repertoires in COVID-19. Whole-study context: PBMCs, B-cell-depleted T cells, or T cells were the source of the cDNA or gDNA that made up the material.

In the source study's methods: By means of reference gene primer amplification, nucleated cell counts were estimated. The assay was immunoSEQ multiplex PCR, and TCRdb's table has in-frame clones only and misses some. The DNA gave D and trimming, while V, J and clone size come from that table. The sample contains 50,000 to 60,000 clones, around 81% of which appear only once. The CDR3 runs to 16 residues. The trim removed 6 bases at V and 2 bases at J, leaving 10 bases unmatched. Germline CDR1 SNHLY, CDR2 FYNNEI. This rearrangement joins TRBV2 to TRBJ2-1; 7 bases align to TRBD1. Sequencing input: peripheral blood. The clonotype originates from a woman of 80 years or more with COVID-19, enrolled during active disease. CDR3 in amino acids: CASSESGTATYNEQFF. The CDR3 DNA reads as TGTGCCAGCAGCGAATCCGGGACAGCCACCTACAATGAGCAGTTCTTC. Full variable domain (missing parts from reference TRBV2 and TRBJ2-1): EPEVTQTPSHQVTQMGQEVILRCVPISNHLYFYWYRQILGQKVEFLVSFYNNEISEKSEIFDDQFSVERPDGSNFTLKIRSTKLEDSAMYFCASSESGTATYNEQFFGPGTRLTVL.